The 21 T cell receptor beta chains listed next were all sequenced from one sample in a study of T cell changes during pregnancy in multiple sclerosis. The assay was immunoSEQ multiplex PCR, and TCRdb's table has in-frame clones only and misses some. The repertoire holds 55,000 to 80,000 clones, with about nine tenths as singletons. This specimen was peripheral blood, taken after pregnancy. Source of these receptors: a female donor in good health, enrolled as a control in a pregnancy study.

The chain has TRBV29-1 and TRBJ1-4; no clear D gene. Trimming stripped 3 bases from V and 8 bases from J, with 16 bases between. This CDR3 region has 14 residues. Per the germline V gene, CDR1 is SQVTM and CDR2 is ANQGSEA. The CDR3 protein is CSVEDGRRGEKLFF. The CDR3 nucleotides read TGCAGCGTTGAGGACGGGAGACGTGGGGAAAAACTGTTTTTT.

This sequence joins TRBV30 and TRBJ1-6; D uncertain. The V gene lost 8 bases and the J gene lost 0 bases, with 14 bases spanning the gap. This CDR3 contains 15 residues. Germline loops: CDR1 GTSNPN, CDR2 SVGIG (reference sequence). The CDR3 DNA reads TGTGCCGTCGGAGGCGGGAGCTCCTATAATTCACCCCTCCACTTT. Residues: CAVGGGSSYNSPLHF. The full variable domain, completed using reference TRBV30 and TRBJ1-6, is SQTIHQWPATLVQPVGSPLSLECTVEGTSNPNLYWYRQAAGRGLQLLFYSVGIGQISSEVPQNLSASRPQDRQFILSSKKLLLSDSGFYLCAVGGGSSYNSPLHFGNGTRLTVT.

The V and J genes are TRBV4-3 and TRBJ1-1; the D is unclear. The CDR3 extends over 15 amino acids. In germline, CDR1 is LGHNA, CDR2 YSLEER. V was clipped by 0 bases and J by 5 bases, with 13 bases between them. The CDR3 nucleotides are TGCGCCAGCAGCCAAGATCCCCTAGCACGGACTGAAGCTTTCTTT. Protein product: CASSQDPLARTEAFF.

The chain employs TRBV7-2 and TRBJ2-3; D unclear. V lost 11 bases to trimming and J lost 0 bases, with 18 bases between them. CDR3 length: 15 amino acids. Germline V gives CDR1 SGHTA, CDR2 FQGNSA. CDR3 protein: CAYTVESESTDTQYF. The CDR3 bases are TGTGCCTATACGGTGGAGTCAGAGAGCACAGATACGCAGTATTTT.

This chain links TRBV27 with TRBJ2-1; 8 nucleotides align to TRBD2. CDR1 and CDR2 from the germline V gene are MNHEY and SMNVEV (reference sequence). The CDR3 totals 16 residues. Losses at the gene ends were 0 bases for V and 6 bases for J; bases not matched to a gene: 7. The chain's CDR3 is CASSLSGTSLGNEQFF. CDR3 in DNA: TGTGCCAGCAGTTTATCGGGGACTAGTCTGGGCAATGAGCAGTTCTTC.

V gene TRBV5-5 combines with J gene TRBJ2-3; D is perhaps TRBD2 (6 bases). The CDR3 is 17 residues long. Per the germline V gene, CDR1 is SGHKS and CDR2 is YYEKEE (reference sequence). Trimming removed 7 bases at V and 0 bases at J, with 21 bases between. In DNA form, the CDR3 reads TGTGCCAGCTCCACCGTTGCCGGGAGATCGAGCACAGATACGCAGTATTTT. This encodes CASSTVAGRSSTDTQYF.

V gene TRBV4-2 combines with J gene TRBJ1-2, with a tentative D call TRBD1 (6 bases). Germline assignment: CDR1 LGHNA and CDR2 YNFKEQ. V was trimmed by 0 bases and J by 8 bases, leaving 22 bases between them. The CDR3 contains 17 residues. CDR3 protein: CASSQDTWDTAFGGYTF. The CDR3 DNA is TGTGCCAGCAGCCAAGATACATGGGACACCGCATTTGGAGGCTACACCTTC.

The V call is TRBV18, the J call TRBJ1-2; D uncertain. V was trimmed by 2 bases and J by 7 bases, leaving 20 bases between them. The length of the CDR3 is 16 residues. Per germline, CDR1 KGHSH and CDR2 LQKENI. The CDR3 sequence is CASSPTQESPLSGYTF. The DNA of the CDR3 is TGTGCCAGCTCACCAACCCAGGAATCGCCCTTGAGTGGCTACACCTTC.

The chain is built from TRBV18 and TRBJ1-6, with TRBD1 matching 11 bases. Germline V CDR1 and CDR2: KGHSH, LQKENI. This CDR3 is 14 amino acids long. The J segment lost 8 bases and the V segment lost 4 bases, leaving 1 base of the junction unmatched. CDR3 bases: TGTGCCAGCTCACAGGGACAGGGGGATTCACCCCTCCACTTT. This gives the protein CASSQGQGDSPLHF.

J is TRBJ2-1 and V is TRBV7-7, with a weak D call TRBD2 (6 bases). The germline V gene encodes CDR1 SSHAT and CDR2 FNYEAQ (reference sequence). CDR3 length equals 17 residues. Deletions cut 1 base from V and 0 bases from J, with 13 bases between. This CDR3 is CASSLEPAGSSYNEQFF. CDR3 coding DNA: TGTGCCAGCAGCTTAGAACCGGCGGGGAGCTCCTACAATGAGCAGTTCTTC.

The chain has TRBV29-1 and TRBJ2-3; 9 bases map to TRBD1. This CDR3 contains 16 residues. Germline lookup yields CDR1 SQVTM and CDR2 ANQGSEA. Trimming at V came to 6 bases and at J to 1 base, leaving 11 bases not matched to a gene. The CDR3 nucleotides are TGCAGCGTGGGGACAGGGATGGGTATAGGCACAGATACGCAGTATTTT. Protein product: CSVGTGMGIGTDTQYF.

J is TRBJ2-7 and V is TRBV28, with 11 bases matching TRBD2. V was clipped by 4 bases and J by 7 bases; unmatched bases: 9. Germline loops: CDR1 MDHEN, CDR2 SYDVKM. The length of the CDR3 is 15 residues. The CDR3 reads CASSSLSGGAEEQYF. The CDR3 coding sequence is TGTGCCAGCAGTTCCCTTAGCGGGGGGGCCGAAGAGCAGTACTTC. Filled out from reference TRBV28 and TRBJ2-7, the complete variable domain reads DVKVTQSSRYLVKRTGEKVFLECVQDMDHENMFWYRQDPGLGLRLIYFSYDVKMKEKGDIPEGYSVSREKKERFSLILESASTNQTSMYLCASSSLSGGAEEQYFGPGTRLTVT.

The chain recombines TRBV6-1 with TRBJ2-1; 8 bases are shared with TRBD2. The germline V gene encodes CDR1 MNHNS and CDR2 SASEGT. The CDR3 extends over 16 amino acids. Germline trimming cut 2 bases from V and 0 bases from J; bases unmatched to any gene: 3. This chain's CDR3 is CASSEMSGGSYNEQFF. CDR3 coding DNA: TGTGCCAGCAGTGAAATGAGCGGGGGCTCCTACAATGAGCAGTTCTTC.

The chain is built from TRBV11-2 and TRBJ2-7, with a weak D call TRBD2 (5 bases). Germline values: CDR1 SGHAT, CDR2 FQNNGV. This CDR3 comprises 12 residues. Trimming cost V 3 bases and J 3 bases, with 6 bases left between them. DNA for the CDR3: TGTGCCAGCAGCTTTGGACTCTACGAGCAGTACTTC. As protein: CASSFGLYEQYF. The full variable domain, rest sourced from reference TRBV11-2 and TRBJ2-7, is EAGVAQSPRYKIIEKRQSVAFWCNPISGHATLYWYQQILGQGPKLLIQFQNNGVVDDSQLPKDRFSAERLKGVDSTLKIQPAKLEDSAVYLCASSFGLYEQYFGPGTRLTVT.

This clone has just one count. The rearrangement links TRBV2 to TRBJ2-7; 7 nucleotides align to TRBD2. There are 15 residues in the CDR3. J was trimmed by 3 bases and V by 3 bases; bases with no gene match: 8. CDR1 is SNHLY and CDR2 is FYNNEI in the germline V gene. CDR3 residues: CASSEVGLAVYEQYF. For the CDR3, the DNA is TGTGCCAGCAGTGAGGTGGGCCTAGCGGTCTACGAGCAGTACTTC.

This chain links TRBV5-6 with TRBJ2-7, with 9 bases identical to TRBD2. The CDR3 runs to 14 residues. V gave up 0 bases and J gave up 5 bases; unmatched junction bases: 3. Germline CDR1 reads SGHDT; CDR2 reads YYEEEE. The DNA of the CDR3 is TGTGCCAGCAGCTTGGAGCCTAGCGGGGACGAGCAGTACTTC. Amino acids: CASSLEPSGDEQYF.

The V and J genes are TRBV14 and TRBJ1-3; D ambiguous. The CDR3 spans 15 residues. CDR1 and CDR2 (germline): SGHDN, FVKESK. Trimming left V 1 base short and J 4 bases short, with 11 bases between. The CDR3 reads CASSQGRAGGNTIYF. The CDR3 nucleotides read TGTGCCAGCAGCCAAGGTCGGGCGGGAGGAAACACCATATATTTT. The variable domain in full, with the rest retrieved from reference TRBV14 and TRBJ1-3, is EAGVTQFPSHSVIEKGQTVTLRCDPISGHDNLYWYRRVMGKEIKFLLHFVKESKQDESGMPNNRFLAERTGGTYSTLKVQPAELEDSGVYFCASSQGRAGGNTIYFGEGSWLTVV.

J is TRBJ2-4 and V is TRBV6-5; 12 bases line up with TRBD1. The CDR3 contains 14 residues. From germline, CDR1 is MNHEY and CDR2 SVGAGI. After removal of 4 bases from V and 8 bases from J, the junction contained 3 bases not matched to a gene. The CDR3 loop reads CASSSGQGADIQYF. The DNA of the CDR3 is TGTGCCAGCAGTTCGGGACAGGGGGCAGACATTCAGTACTTC.

CDR3 loop: CASSLAPSGRATGANVLTF. For the CDR3, the DNA is TGCGCCAGCAGCTTGGCTCCTAGCGGGAGGGCGACTGGGGCCAACGTCCTGACTTTC. The chain couples TRBV5-1 to TRBJ2-6; 12 positions agree with TRBD2. Germline CDR1 SGHRS, CDR2 YFSETQ. Trimming removed 0 bases from V and 2 bases from J; junction bases left unmatched: 6. This CDR3 spans 19 amino acids.

The rearrangement links TRBV5-6 to TRBJ1-2; the match to TRBD1 covers 9 bases. From germline, CDR1 is SGHDT and CDR2 YYEEEE. The CDR3 has 13 residues. V gave up 4 bases and J gave up 6 bases; unmatched junction bases: 4. CDR3 bases: TGTGCCAGCAGCCGCGACAGGGGGAATGGCTACACCTTC. Protein sequence: CASSRDRGNGYTF.

The rearrangement links TRBV30 to TRBJ2-7, with 7 bases aligning to TRBD2. The germline V gene encodes CDR1 GTSNPN and CDR2 SVGIG (reference sequence). Trimming took 2 bases from V and 3 from J; bases not matched to a gene: 7. The CDR3 length is 14 residues. CDR3 residues: CAWSPGGGGYEQYF. The CDR3 nucleotides read TGTGCCTGGAGTCCGGGGGGTGGGGGCTACGAGCAGTACTTC.